The 4 T cell receptor beta chains presented below share a single source sample, sequenced in a study of post-analysis software for immune sequencing data. Study findings and constraints: Higher frequency in patients than in controls was seen for five TRBV segments, with TRBV5-6, TRBV5-1 and TRBV20-1 among them.

Incorporated into the TCR beta cDNA libraries were unique molecular identifiers, which served to reduce PCR and sequencing biases. In TCRdb, the PCR reads were re-called with MiXCR into one record per CDR3 protein. The table lists hundreds of thousands of distinct CDR3 sequences, approximately 59% of them singletons. Antigens for these TCRs are unknown. Sequencing used blood. The source of these receptors is a girl aged 2-9 years with multiple sclerosis.

This rearrangement joins TRBV29-1 to TRBJ2-1; 9 nucleotides agree with TRBD2. CDR1 SQVTM and CDR2 ANQGSEA come from the germline V gene. CDR3 length: 15 amino acids. J lost 10 bases, V lost 6 bases, and 16 bases had no gene match. In DNA, the CDR3 is TGCAGCGTATGTGGATTAGCGGGAGCGAGTGGGGAGCAGTTCTTC. As protein: CSVCGLAGASGEQFF.

This chain uses TRBV20-1 with TRBJ1-6, with 8 nucleotides matching TRBD1. The CDR3 sequence is 16 residues long. J was trimmed by 5 bases and V by 3 bases; bases with no gene match: 9. The V gene's germline CDR1 is DFQATT and CDR2 SNEGSKA (reference sequence). CDR3 nucleotides: TGCAGTGCTAGTTGGCTGACAGGGGTCAATAATTCACCCCTCCACTTT. It specifies CSASWLTGVNNSPLHF.

The chain uses TRBV25-1 and TRBJ2-3; TRBD2 is a possible D gene (6 bases). CDR3 length equals 14 residues. The V end was cut by 7 bases, the J end by 1 base, with 12 bases between. Germline V gene data show CDR1 as MGHDK and CDR2 as SYGVNS. CDR3 region: CASTRGSRTDTQYF. Written as DNA, the CDR3 is TGTGCCAGCACCCGGGGGTCCCGCACAGATACGCAGTATTTT.

The chain has TRBV10-3 and TRBJ2-1, with 12 bases lining up with TRBD2. There are 14 residues in the CDR3. Germline V gene sequence: CDR1 ENHRY, CDR2 SYGVKD. Trimming removed 11 bases from V and 6 bases from J; junction bases left unmatched: 8. Here the CDR3 DNA reads TGTGCCGTCAATCGACTAGCGGGGGTCAATGAGCAGTTCTTC. The encoded protein is CAVNRLAGVNEQFF.